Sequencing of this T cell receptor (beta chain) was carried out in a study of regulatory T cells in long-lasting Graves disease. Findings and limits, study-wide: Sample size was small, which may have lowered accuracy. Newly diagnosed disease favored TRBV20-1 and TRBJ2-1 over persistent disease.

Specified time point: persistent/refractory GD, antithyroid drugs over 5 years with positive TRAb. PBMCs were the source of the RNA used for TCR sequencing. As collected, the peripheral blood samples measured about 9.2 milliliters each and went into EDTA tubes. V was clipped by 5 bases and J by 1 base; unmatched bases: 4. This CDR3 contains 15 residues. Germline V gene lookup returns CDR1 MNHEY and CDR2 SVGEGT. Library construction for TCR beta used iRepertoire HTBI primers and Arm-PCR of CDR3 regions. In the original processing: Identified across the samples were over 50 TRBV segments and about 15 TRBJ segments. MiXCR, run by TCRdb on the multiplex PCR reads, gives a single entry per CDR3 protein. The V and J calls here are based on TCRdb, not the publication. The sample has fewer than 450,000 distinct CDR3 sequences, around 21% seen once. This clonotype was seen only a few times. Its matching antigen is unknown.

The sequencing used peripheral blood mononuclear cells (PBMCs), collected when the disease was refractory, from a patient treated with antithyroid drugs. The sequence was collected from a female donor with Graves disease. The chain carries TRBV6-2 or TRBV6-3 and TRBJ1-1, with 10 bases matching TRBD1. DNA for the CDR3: TGTGCCAGCAGTGAAGACAGGGGGCAGAACACTGAAGCTTTCTTT. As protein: CASSEDRGQNTEAFF.